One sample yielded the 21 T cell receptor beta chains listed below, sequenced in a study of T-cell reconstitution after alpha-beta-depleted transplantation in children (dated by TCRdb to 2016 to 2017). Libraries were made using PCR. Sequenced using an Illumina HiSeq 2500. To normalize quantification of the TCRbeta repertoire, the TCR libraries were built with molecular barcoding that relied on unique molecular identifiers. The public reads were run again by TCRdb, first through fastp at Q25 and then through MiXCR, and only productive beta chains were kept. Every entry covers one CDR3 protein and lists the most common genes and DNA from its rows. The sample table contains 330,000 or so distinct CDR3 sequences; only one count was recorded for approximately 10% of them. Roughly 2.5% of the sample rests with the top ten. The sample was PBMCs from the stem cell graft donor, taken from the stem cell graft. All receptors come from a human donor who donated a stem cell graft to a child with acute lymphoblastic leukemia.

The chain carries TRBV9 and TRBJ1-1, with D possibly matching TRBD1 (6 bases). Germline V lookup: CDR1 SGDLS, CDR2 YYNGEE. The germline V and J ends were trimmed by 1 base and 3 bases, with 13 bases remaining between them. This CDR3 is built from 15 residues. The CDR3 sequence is CASSVLGRGDTEAFF. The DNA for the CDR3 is TGTGCCAGCAGCGTACTCGGCAGGGGAGACACTGAAGCTTTCTTT.

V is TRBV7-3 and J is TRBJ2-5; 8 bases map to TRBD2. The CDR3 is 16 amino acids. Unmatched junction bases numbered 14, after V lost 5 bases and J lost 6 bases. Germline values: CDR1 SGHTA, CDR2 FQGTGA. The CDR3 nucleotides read TGTGCCAGCAGCCCCCTGGCAGCGGGAGAGTTAAAGACCCAGTACTTC. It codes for CASSPLAAGELKTQYF.

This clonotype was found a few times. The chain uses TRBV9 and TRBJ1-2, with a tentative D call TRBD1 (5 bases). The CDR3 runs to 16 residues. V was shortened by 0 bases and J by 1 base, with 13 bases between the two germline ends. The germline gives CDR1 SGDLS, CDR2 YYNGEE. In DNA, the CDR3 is TGTGCCAGCAGCGTAGGGTACGGGGGGGTTAACTATGGCTACACCTTC. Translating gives CASSVGYGGVNYGYTF.

CDR3 region: CASSPWDRGNTEAFF. The DNA of the CDR3 is TGTGCCAGCTCACCATGGGACAGGGGGAACACTGAAGCTTTCTTT. The chain links TRBV18 to TRBJ1-1; 10 nucleotides agree with TRBD1. The CDR3 contains 15 residues. Trimming removed 2 bases from V and 1 base from J; junction bases left unmatched: 1. CDR1 is KGHSH, CDR2 LQKENI, per germline.

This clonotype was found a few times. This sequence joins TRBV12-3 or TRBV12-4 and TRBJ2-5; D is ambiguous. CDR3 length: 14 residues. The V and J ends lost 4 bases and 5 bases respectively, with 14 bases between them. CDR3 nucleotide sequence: TGTGCCAGCAGTTGGCTCTCGGGCAGGGAGACCCAGTACTTC. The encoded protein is CASSWLSGRETQYF.

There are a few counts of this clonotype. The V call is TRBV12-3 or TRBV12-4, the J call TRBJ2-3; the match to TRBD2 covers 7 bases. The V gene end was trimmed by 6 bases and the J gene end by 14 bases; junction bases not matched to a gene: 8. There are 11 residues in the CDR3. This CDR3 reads CASRTLADWYF. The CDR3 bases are TGTGCCAGCAGGACCCTAGCGGACTGGTATTTT.

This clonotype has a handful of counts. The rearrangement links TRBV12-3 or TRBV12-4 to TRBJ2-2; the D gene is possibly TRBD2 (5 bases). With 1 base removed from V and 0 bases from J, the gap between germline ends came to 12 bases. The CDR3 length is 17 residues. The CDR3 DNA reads TGTGCCAGCAGTTTAGGGTTTGCGGGTACGAACACCGGGGAGCTGTTTTTT. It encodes CASSLGFAGTNTGELFF.

CDR3 protein: CSAATRENTGELFF. In nucleotides, the CDR3 is TGCAGTGCAGCGACTAGGGAGAACACCGGGGAGCTGTTTTTT. The chain carries TRBV20-1 and TRBJ2-2; TRBD2 might be the D (6 bases). Trimming removed 6 bases at V and 1 base at J, with 12 bases between. In germline, CDR1 is DFQATT, CDR2 SNEGSKA (reference sequence). CDR3 length equals 14 residues.

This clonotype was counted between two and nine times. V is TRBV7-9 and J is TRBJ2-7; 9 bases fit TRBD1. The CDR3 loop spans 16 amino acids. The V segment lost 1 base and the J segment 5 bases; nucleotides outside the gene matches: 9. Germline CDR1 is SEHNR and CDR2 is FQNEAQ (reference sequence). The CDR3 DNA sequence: TGTGCCAGCAGCTTAGATACGGAAACAGGGGGCCACGAGCAGTACTTC. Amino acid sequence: CASSLDTETGGHEQYF. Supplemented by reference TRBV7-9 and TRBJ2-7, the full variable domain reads DTGVSQNPRHKITKRGQNVTFRCDPISEHNRLYWYRQTLGQGPEFLTYFQNEAQLEKSRLLSDRFSAERPKGSFSTLEIQRTEQGDSAMYLCASSLDTETGGHEQYFGPGTRLTVT.

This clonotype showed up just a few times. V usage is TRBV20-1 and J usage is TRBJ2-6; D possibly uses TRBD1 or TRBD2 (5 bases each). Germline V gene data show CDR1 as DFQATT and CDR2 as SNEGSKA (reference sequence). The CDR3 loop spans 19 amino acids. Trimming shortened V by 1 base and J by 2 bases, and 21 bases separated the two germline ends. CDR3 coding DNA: TGCAGTGCTAGAGGGTTGGGGGTACGGTATGAAGCTGGGGCCAACGTCCTGACTTTC. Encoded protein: CSARGLGVRYEAGANVLTF.

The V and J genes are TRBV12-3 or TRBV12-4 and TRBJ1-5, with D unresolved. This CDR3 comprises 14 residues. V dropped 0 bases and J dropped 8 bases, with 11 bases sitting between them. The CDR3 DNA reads TGTGCCAGCAGTTTAGCGAGAGGGCTGAAGCCCCAGCATTTT. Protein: CASSLARGLKPQHF.

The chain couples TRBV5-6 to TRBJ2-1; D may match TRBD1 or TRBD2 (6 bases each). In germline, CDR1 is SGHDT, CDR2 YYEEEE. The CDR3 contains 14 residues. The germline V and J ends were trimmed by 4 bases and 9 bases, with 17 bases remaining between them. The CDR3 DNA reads TGTGCCAGCAGCGGCGGACGGGGGCTTAGTGAGCAGTTCTTC. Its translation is CASSGGRGLSEQFF.

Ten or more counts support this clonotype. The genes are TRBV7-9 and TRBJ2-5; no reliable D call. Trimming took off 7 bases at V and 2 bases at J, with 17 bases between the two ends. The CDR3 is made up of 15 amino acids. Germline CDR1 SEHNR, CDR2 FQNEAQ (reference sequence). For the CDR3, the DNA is TGTGCCAGCACCGTTACCCCGCAGACACAAGAGACCCAGTACTTC. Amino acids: CASTVTPQTQETQYF.

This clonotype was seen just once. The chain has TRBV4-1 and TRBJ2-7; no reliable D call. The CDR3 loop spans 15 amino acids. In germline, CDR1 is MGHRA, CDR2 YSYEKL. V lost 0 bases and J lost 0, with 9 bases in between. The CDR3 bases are TGCGCCAGCAGCCAAGAGAAACACCTCTCCTACGAGCAGTACTTC. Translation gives CASSQEKHLSYEQYF.

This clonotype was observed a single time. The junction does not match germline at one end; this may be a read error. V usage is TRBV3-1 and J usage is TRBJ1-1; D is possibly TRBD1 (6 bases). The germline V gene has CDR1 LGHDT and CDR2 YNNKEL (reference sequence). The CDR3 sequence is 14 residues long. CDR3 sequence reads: CTSSTTGSHTEAFF. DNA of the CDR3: TGTACCAGCAGCACCACAGGGTCGCACACTGAAGCTTTCTTT.

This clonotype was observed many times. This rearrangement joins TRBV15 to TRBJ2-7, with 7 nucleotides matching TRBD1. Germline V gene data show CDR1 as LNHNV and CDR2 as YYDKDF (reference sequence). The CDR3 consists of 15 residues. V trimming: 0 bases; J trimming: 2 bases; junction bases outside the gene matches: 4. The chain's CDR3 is CATSREFRGTYEQYF. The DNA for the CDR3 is TGTGCCACCAGCAGAGAGTTCAGGGGGACCTACGAGCAGTACTTC.

CDR3 DNA sequence: TGTGCCAGCAGCTTGGGGGGGAAATACGAGCAGTACTTC. Translation gives CASSLGGKYEQYF. The rearrangement links TRBV5-5 to TRBJ2-7; D could derive from TRBD1 or TRBD2 (5 bases each). The germline V and J ends were trimmed by 0 bases and 4 bases, with 8 bases remaining between them. Germline V lookup: CDR1 SGHKS, CDR2 YYEKEE (reference sequence). The CDR3 extends over 13 amino acids.

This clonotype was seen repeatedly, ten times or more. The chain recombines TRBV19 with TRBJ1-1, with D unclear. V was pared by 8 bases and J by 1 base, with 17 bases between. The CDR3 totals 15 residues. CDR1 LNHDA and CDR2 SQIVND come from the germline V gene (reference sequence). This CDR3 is CASSNFGVENTEAFF. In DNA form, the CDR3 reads TGTGCCAGTTCGAATTTCGGAGTTGAGAACACTGAAGCTTTCTTT.

The CDR3 here is CASSLEFDRGLDVGSYNEQFF. The CDR3 nucleotides are TGTGCCAGCAGCTTAGAGTTTGACAGGGGGCTAGATGTTGGTTCCTACAATGAGCAGTTCTTC. The chain has TRBV11-2 and TRBJ2-1; 10 bases agree with TRBD1. Germline V CDR1 and CDR2: SGHAT, FQNNGV. Unmatched junction bases numbered 15, after V lost 0 bases and J lost 1 base. The CDR3 is 21 amino acids.

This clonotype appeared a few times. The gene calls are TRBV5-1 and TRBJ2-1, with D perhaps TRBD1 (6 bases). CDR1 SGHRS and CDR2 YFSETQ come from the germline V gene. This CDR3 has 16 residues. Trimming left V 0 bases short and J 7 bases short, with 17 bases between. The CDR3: CASSLGVRGSKNEQFF. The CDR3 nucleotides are TGCGCCAGCAGCTTGGGGGTCAGGGGTAGTAAGAATGAGCAGTTCTTC.

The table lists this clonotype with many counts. This chain's CDR3 is CATSRETGGGADTQYF. The CDR3 DNA sequence: TGTGCCACCAGCAGAGAGACCGGGGGAGGCGCGGATACGCAGTATTTT. V gene TRBV15 combines with J gene TRBJ2-3, with a weak D call TRBD2 (6 bases). This CDR3 comprises 16 residues. Germline V gene data show CDR1 as LNHNV and CDR2 as YYDKDF (reference sequence). Between the trimmed V and J ends, which lost 0 bases and 6 bases, there was a span of 16 bases.